This T cell receptor beta chain was identified during a study of blood T cell repertoires in COVID-19. Study summary: Researchers got acute and convalescent COVID-19 samples from the United States, Italy and Spain. From T cells, B-cell-depleted T cells, or PBMCs came the material, which was cDNA or gDNA.

Profiled with immunoSEQ multiplex PCR; TCRdb holds only in-frame clones, not every one. The repertoire has 250,000 to 350,000 clones, approximately 87% of them found once; the top ten carry 3.5% to 4%. The CDR3 consists of 15 residues. J was trimmed by 3 bases and V by 0 bases; bases with no gene match: 5. Germline V CDR1 and CDR2: MNHEY, SVGAGI. The chain is built from TRBV6-5 and TRBJ2-7, with 7 bases matching TRBD2. This sequence originates from a woman aged 45-60 years with active or convalescent COVID-19. Sequencing used peripheral blood. CDR3 bases: TGTGCCAGCAGTTACTCCCGGACTAGTCTCTACGAGCAGTACTTC. It encodes CASSYSRTSLYEQYF.